The clone carrying this TCR beta chain was seen just once. Its target is not known. Clones were read by immunoSEQ multiplex PCR, and TCRdb kept only the in-frame ones, dropping some. The data hold 120,000 or so clones, with approximately 90% observed a single time. The CDR3 has 13 residues. Trimming left V 3 bases short and J 8 bases short, with 14 bases between. From germline, CDR1 is SGDLS and CDR2 YYNGEE. The sample belongs to a study of T cell responses to AZD1222 COVID-19 vaccine. General observations from the study: In a largely white British group with more females than males, clonal diversity was possibly underestimated. Spike-specific TCRs gained breadth and depth after people received two AZD1222 doses. Spike-wide vaccine-associated CD4 TCRs dominated at 160-218 and 743-854. All repertoire sampling was performed exclusively after the peak T cell response.

The source material was peripheral blood, sampled on day 0 of MenACWY control vaccination. The rearrangement links TRBV9 to TRBJ1-2, with D tentatively TRBD1 (6 bases). This sequence originates from an adult in good health. CDR3 bases: TGTGCCAGCAGCGCCAATCAAGGGGGAGGCTACACCTTC. This sequence encodes CASSANQGGGYTF.